This T cell receptor beta chain was captured by sequencing in a study of human CD8 memory T cell subsets. The authors made TCR beta libraries using UMI-labeled 5' RACE. TCRdb re-called the 5' RACE reads and shows each CDR3 protein once, DNA omitted. The sample data list approximately 9,300 distinct CDR3 sequences. As concerns this clonotype: Its antigen remains unknown.

RNA came from duplicate vials of approximately 150,000 sorted CD8+ T cells per subset. Study-level findings and limits: By Chao1 estimates, precursor exhausted T cells appeared less diverse than stem-like memory T cells. The study found similarly high diversity in stem-like memory and precursor exhausted T cells, unlike effector memory cells.

This CDR3 has 14 residues. The germline V gene encodes CDR1 SGHDT and CDR2 YYEEEE. The genes are TRBV5-6 and TRBJ2-7; the D call of TRBD1 rests on TCRdb alone, since no DNA is present to check it. The specimen sequenced was CD8+ stem-like memory T cells (TSCM and TCM) sorted from PBMCs. Indicated subset: stem-like memory CD8 T cells (TSTEM), CCR7+ PD-1- TIGIT-. The sequence was collected from a human donor in good health. The CDR3 sequence: CASSLAPGVHEQYF.